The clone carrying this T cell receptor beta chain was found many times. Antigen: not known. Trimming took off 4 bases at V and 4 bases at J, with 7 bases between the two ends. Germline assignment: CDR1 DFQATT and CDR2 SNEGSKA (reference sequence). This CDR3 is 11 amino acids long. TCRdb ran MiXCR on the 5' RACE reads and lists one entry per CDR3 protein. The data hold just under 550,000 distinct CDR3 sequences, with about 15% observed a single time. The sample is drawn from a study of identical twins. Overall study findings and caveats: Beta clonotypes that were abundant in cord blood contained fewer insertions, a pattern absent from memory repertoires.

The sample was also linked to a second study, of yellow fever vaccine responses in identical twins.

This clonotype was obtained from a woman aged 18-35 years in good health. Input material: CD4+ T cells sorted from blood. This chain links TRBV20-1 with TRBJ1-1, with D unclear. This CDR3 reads CSAMAVTEAFF. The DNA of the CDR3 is TGCAGTGCTATGGCGGTCACTGAAGCTTTCTTT.